A selection of T cell receptor beta chains follows, all from one sample in a study of low-dose radiotherapy and immunotherapy resistance in tumors. TCRdb re-called the reads with MiXCR, one entry per CDR3 protein. Of approximately 84,000 distinct CDR3 sequences listed, around a sixth are singletons. The sample was PBMCs, taken after low-dose radiotherapy plus immunotherapy. The receptors originated from a male donor with prostate cancer. Each CDR3 is given with its conserved first and last residue. The order of the fields is clone size, J gene, D gene, V gene, CDR3 DNA, CDR3 protein. A D gene is named only where the DNA matches it firmly. A row's size may be missing; if present it is once, few, many or a size class.

size: many; J: TRBJ1-2; D: TRBD1; V: TRBV5-1; DNA: TGCGCCAGCAGCGCGGACAGGGGTTTGAGTGGCTACACCTTC; CDR3: CASSADRGLSGYTF
size: many; J: TRBJ2-7; D: .; V: TRBV3-1; DNA: TGTGCCAGCAGCCTAAAGTGGGAGGTGACCTACGAGCAGTACTTC; CDR3: CASSLKWEVTYEQYF
size: many; J: TRBJ1-5; D: .; V: TRBV7-2; DNA: TGTGCCAGCAGCCCTGGGTATATCAGCAATCAGCCCCAGCATTTT; CDR3: CASSPGYISNQPQHF
size: many; J: TRBJ2-1; D: .; V: TRBV7-2; DNA: TGTGCCAGCGACAGGGGACTAGGTAACAATGAGCAGTTCTTC; CDR3: CASDRGLGNNEQFF
size: many; J: TRBJ2-3; D: TRBD2; V: TRBV6-5; DNA: TGTGCCAGCAGTCCAGCGGGAGGGCCCAGGGATACGCAGTATTTT; CDR3: CASSPAGGPRDTQYF
size: many; J: TRBJ1-1; D: .; V: TRBV29-1; DNA: TGCAGCGTTGTACAGGAACGGGGCACTGAAGCTTTCTTT; CDR3: CSVVQERGTEAFF
size: many; J: TRBJ2-7; D: .; V: TRBV6-2/TRBV6-3; DNA: TGTGCCAGCAGTTACGACTTGGGAGTCGGGTACGAGCAGTACTTC; CDR3: CASSYDLGVGYEQYF
size: .; J: TRBJ2-7; D: .; V: TRBV28; DNA: TGTGCCAGCAACCGATTAGCCTACGAGCAGTACTTC; CDR3: CASNRLAYEQYF
size: many; J: TRBJ2-7; D: TRBD2; V: TRBV10-3; DNA: TGTGCCATTAGAGCCGGGACTAGCGGGGGCGAGCAGTACTTC; CDR3: CAIRAGTSGGEQYF
size: many; J: TRBJ2-5; D: TRBD2; V: TRBV4-2; DNA: TGTGCCAGCAGCCAAGGCTCGGGAGGGGGAGAGACCCAGTACTTC; CDR3: CASSQGSGGGETQYF
size: few; J: TRBJ2-7; D: .; V: TRBV9; DNA: TGTGCCAGCAGCGCCGACAATCTAGGTTACGAGCAGTACTTC; CDR3: CASSADNLGYEQYF
size: many; J: TRBJ1-2; D: TRBD1; V: TRBV5-1; DNA: TGCGCCAGCAGCCTGGCGGGACAGGATAACTATGGCTACACCTTC; CDR3: CASSLAGQDNYGYTF
size: many; J: TRBJ2-7; D: TRBD1; V: TRBV14; DNA: TGTGCCAGCAGCCAAGTCGACAGGGTCGGTGAGCAGTACTTC; CDR3: CASSQVDRVGEQYF
size: .; J: TRBJ1-6; D: TRBD1; V: TRBV7-2; DNA: TGTGCCAGCAGCTTAGGGACAGGGTCCAATTCACCCCTCCACTTT; CDR3: CASSLGTGSNSPLHF
size: .; J: TRBJ2-3; D: .; V: TRBV10-3; DNA: TGTGCCATCAGTGGTGCCAGCACCACAGATACGCAGTATTTT; CDR3: CAISGASTTDTQYF
size: many; J: TRBJ2-7; D: TRBD2; V: TRBV20-1; DNA: TGCAGTGCTAGGCCTCTAGCGGCCGGGAACTACGAGCAGTACTTC; CDR3: CSARPLAAGNYEQYF
size: many; J: TRBJ2-7; D: .; V: TRBV18; DNA: TGTGCCAGCTCACCACAGCGGACGGACCCTCCCTACGAGCAGTACTTC; CDR3: CASSPQRTDPPYEQYF
size: many; J: TRBJ2-2; D: .; V: TRBV6-1; DNA: TGTGCCAGCAGTCGGGAGACCGGGGAGCTGTTTTTT; CDR3: CASSRETGELFF
size: many; J: TRBJ1-5; D: .; V: TRBV28; DNA: TGTGCCAGCAGTTTATTCTACAGGGCCCTAGGCAATCAGCCCCAGCATTTT; CDR3: CASSLFYRALGNQPQHF
size: few; J: TRBJ2-1; D: TRBD2; V: TRBV5-4; DNA: TGTGCCAGCAGCTTGGGCAGCGGGAGAGCCTACAATGAGCAGTTCTTC; CDR3: CASSLGSGRAYNEQFF
size: .; J: TRBJ2-1; D: .; V: TRBV5-1; DNA: TGCGCCAGCAGCTTGGAGGACAGTATCAATGAGCCGTTCTTC; CDR3: CASSLEDSINEPFF
size: many; J: TRBJ2-7; D: TRBD1; V: TRBV7-9; DNA: TGTGCCAGCAGCTCGACCGACAGGGGAAGAGAGCAGTACTTC; CDR3: CASSSTDRGREQYF
size: many; J: TRBJ1-1; D: .; V: TRBV5-5; DNA: TGTGCCAGCAGCTTGGCATCCGGGGCGGCCACTGAAGCTTTCTTT; CDR3: CASSLASGAATEAFF
size: many; J: TRBJ2-7; D: TRBD2; V: TRBV6-2/TRBV6-3; DNA: TGTGCCACCTCTAGCGGGAGCGGTTCCTACGAGCAGTACTTC; CDR3: CATSSGSGSYEQYF
size: many; J: TRBJ2-6; D: .; V: TRBV19; DNA: TGTGCCAGTAGTCCGAGAGGGGCCAACGTCCTGACTTTC; CDR3: CASSPRGANVLTF
size: .; J: TRBJ2-3; D: TRBD1; V: TRBV27; DNA: TGTGCCAGCAGAGGGACAGGGACCACAGATACGCAGTATTTT; CDR3: CASRGTGTTDTQYF
size: many; J: TRBJ2-2; D: .; V: TRBV12-3/TRBV12-4; DNA: TGTGCCAGCAGTTGGGCCTACACCGGGGAGCTGTTTTTT; CDR3: CASSWAYTGELFF
size: .; J: TRBJ2-1; D: TRBD2; V: TRBV2; DNA: TGTGCCAGCAGGGGACTAGCGGGAGTCGATGAGCAGTTCTTC; CDR3: CASRGLAGVDEQFF
size: many; J: TRBJ2-7; D: TRBD2; V: TRBV9; DNA: TGTGCCAGCAGCGCCTCCGGGACTAGCTACGAGCAGTACTTC; CDR3: CASSASGTSYEQYF
size: many; J: TRBJ2-2; D: .; V: TRBV12-3/TRBV12-4; DNA: TGTGCCAGCAGTTCGAAGATCGGGACGGTGAACACCGGGGAGCTGTTTTTT; CDR3: CASSSKIGTVNTGELFF
size: .; J: TRBJ1-2; D: .; V: TRBV19; DNA: TGTGCCAGTTCCGGGTCCGCCGGCTATGGCTACACCTTC; CDR3: CASSGSAGYGYTF
size: .; J: TRBJ1-3; D: .; V: TRBV10-3; DNA: TGTGCCATCAGTGAGCGCCGGGGCCACACCATATATTTT; CDR3: CAISERRGHTIYF
size: many; J: TRBJ2-7; D: .; V: TRBV2; DNA: TGTGCCAGCAGTCGTAACGAGCAGTACTTC; CDR3: CASSRNEQYF
size: few; J: TRBJ2-1; D: .; V: TRBV20-1; DNA: TGCAGTGCTTCCCGGGACATAACCTACAATGAGCAGTTCTTC; CDR3: CSASRDITYNEQFF
size: many; J: TRBJ1-1; D: .; V: TRBV19; DNA: TGTGCCAGTAGTATCAGGGGAGGGAGCACTGAAGCTTTCTTT; CDR3: CASSIRGGSTEAFF
size: many; J: TRBJ2-1; D: .; V: TRBV28; DNA: TGTGCCAGCAGGCCTCCCGGGGCTCTACACTACAATGAGCAGTTCTTC; CDR3: CASRPPGALHYNEQFF
size: many; J: TRBJ2-7; D: TRBD2; V: TRBV7-3; DNA: TGTGCCAGCAGCCTCGACCGACTAGCGGCCTACGAGCAGTACTTC; CDR3: CASSLDRLAAYEQYF
size: many; J: TRBJ2-3; D: TRBD2; V: TRBV6-6; DNA: TGTGCCAGCAGTGGAAGGGGCGGGAGAAGCACAGATACGCAGTATTTT; CDR3: CASSGRGGRSTDTQYF
size: few; J: TRBJ2-1; D: .; V: TRBV7-9; DNA: TGTGCCAGCAGGGACGGGACCCGCTCCTACAATGAGCAGTTCTTC; CDR3: CASRDGTRSYNEQFF
size: many; J: TRBJ2-1; D: .; V: TRBV11-2; DNA: TGTGCCAGCAGCTTAGAGCGGCCGGCCCGGGGGGAGCAGTTCTTC; CDR3: CASSLERPARGEQFF
size: few; J: TRBJ1-6; D: .; V: TRBV2; DNA: TGTGCCAGCACCCTACGCATCACTTCACCCCTCCACTTT; CDR3: CASTLRITSPLHF
size: many; J: TRBJ1-1; D: .; V: TRBV12-3/TRBV12-4; DNA: TGTGCCAGCAGTACCGAGTGGCAGAACACTGAAGCTTTCTTT; CDR3: CASSTEWQNTEAFF
size: .; J: TRBJ1-4; D: TRBD1; V: TRBV3-1; DNA: TGTGCCAGCAGCCAAATAGGGTACGGACAGGGGGTGCGGAGTGAAAAACTGTTTTTT; CDR3: CASSQIGYGQGVRSEKLFF
size: many; J: TRBJ1-6; D: .; V: TRBV25-1; DNA: TGTGCCAGCAGTGAAATTGAGGGTTATAATAATTCACCCCTCCACTTT; CDR3: CASSEIEGYNNSPLHF
size: many; J: TRBJ1-5; D: .; V: TRBV5-5; DNA: TGTGCCAGCAGCTTGGAGTTCGCGGGGTTGGGCAATCAGCCCCAGCATTTT; CDR3: CASSLEFAGLGNQPQHF
size: many; J: TRBJ2-7; D: .; V: TRBV7-8; DNA: TGTGCCAGCAGCCCTAGTAGCGGAATCTCCTACGAGCAGTACTTC; CDR3: CASSPSSGISYEQYF